This T cell receptor beta chain was identified in a study of ipilimumab plus nivolumab after autologous stem cell transplantation. Patients received nivolumab 3 mg/kg at weeks 1, 4, 7, 10, then fortnightly to week 26. The data were produced by immunoSEQ multiplex PCR, yet TCRdb's version contains in-frame clones alone and is incomplete. The data contain about 10,000 clones, about 81% of them singletons. This CDR3 has 13 residues. The germline V and J ends were trimmed by 3 bases and 2 bases, with 7 bases remaining between them. Germline V gene lookup returns CDR1 SNHLY and CDR2 FYNNEI. The gene calls are TRBV2 and TRBJ1-2; no definite D call. This receptor was taken from a male donor with diffuse large B-cell lymphoma. Source: PBMCs, taken in a trial of ipilimumab plus nivolumab as post-transplant consolidation. CDR3 nucleotides: TGTGCCAGCAGTGACAACAGAAACTATGGCTACACCTTC. Its protein product is CASSDNRNYGYTF.